This T cell receptor (beta chain) was sequenced in a study of cytomegalovirus exposure and HLA in healthy donors. General study findings and limits: Most observed TCR sequences were rare, whereas some public TCRs were detected in many donors. In a later analysis, HLA-associated TCR beta chains were more clonally expanded than equally common others.

The study ran its PCR with 60 Vbeta and 13 Jbeta primers. Libraries were prepared by immunoSEQ multiplex PCR; TCRdb keeps only in-frame clonotypes and omits some of them. This sample carries around 140,000 clones, around 75% of them seen once, and the ten largest clones take roughly 2.9%. With respect to this clone: Its target is unknown.

The CDR3 has 13 residues. The germline V gene has CDR1 MNHNS and CDR2 SASEGT. Deletions cut 3 bases from V and 2 bases from J, with 6 bases between. The receptor was isolated from a woman aged 25 to 39 in good health and CMV-seronegative. The chain uses TRBV6-1 and TRBJ2-3, with no clear D. Specimen: PBMCs. CDR3 sequence (DNA): TGTGCCAGCAGTGACCAAATCACAGATACGCAGTATTTT. Translating gives CASSDQITDTQYF.